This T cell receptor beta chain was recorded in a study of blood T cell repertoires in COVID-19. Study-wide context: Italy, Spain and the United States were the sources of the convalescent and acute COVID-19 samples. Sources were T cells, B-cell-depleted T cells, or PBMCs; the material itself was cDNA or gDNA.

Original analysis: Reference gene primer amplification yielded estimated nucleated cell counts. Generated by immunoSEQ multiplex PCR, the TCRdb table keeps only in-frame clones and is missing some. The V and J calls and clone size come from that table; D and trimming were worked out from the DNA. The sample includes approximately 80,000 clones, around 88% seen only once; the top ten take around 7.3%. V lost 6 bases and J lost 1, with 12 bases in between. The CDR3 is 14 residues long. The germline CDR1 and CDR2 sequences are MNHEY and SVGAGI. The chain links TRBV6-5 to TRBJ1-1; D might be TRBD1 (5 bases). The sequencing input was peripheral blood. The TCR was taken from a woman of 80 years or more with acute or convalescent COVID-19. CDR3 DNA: TGTGCCAGCAGCTACAACACAGGGAACACTGAAGCTTTCTTT. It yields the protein CASSYNTGNTEAFF.